This TCR beta chain emerged from a study of shared clonotypes between healthy human individuals. Study results and limitations: Investigators collected only blood, and repertoires in tissues likely differ. Investigators expected sequencing depth to affect clonotype sharing among donors.

Notes on this clone: What it binds is unknown.

The V segment lost 1 base and the J segment 4 bases; nucleotides outside the gene matches: 8. The CDR3 has 17 amino acids. Germline-derived CDR1 and CDR2 are SQVTM and ANQGSEA. Generated by immunoSEQ multiplex PCR, the TCRdb table keeps only in-frame clones and is missing some. The sample includes hundreds of thousands of clones, over 75% seen only once; the top ten take 15% to 20%. Those who donated were healthy HIV-negative adults, with no recent acute infections or vaccinations reported. The receptor's source is a man in his late teens or twenties in good health. The J gene is TRBJ2-3, the V gene TRBV29-1; 13 positions match TRBD2. The sequenced sample was memory CD8+ T cells sorted from blood. Subset meaning: CD45RO+ cells pooled with CCR7-negative TemRA cells. CDR3 residues: CSVEGIDGTSGADTQYF. The CDR3 DNA follows: TGCAGCGTTGAAGGCATCGACGGGACTAGCGGGGCAGATACGCAGTATTTT.